The TCR beta chain under discussion was sequenced for a study of blood T cells in healthy people across ages. Study-level points and caveats: Diversity estimates drawn from one million T cells were deemed underestimates. Roughly linear declines in TCR beta diversity per million T cells occurred with age.

The donors, healthy Caucasians from Russia, were aged roughly 6 to 100. The authors drew around 9.4 milliliters of peripheral blood from each donor. As to this clonotype: Its antigen remains unidentified.

A sample-barcoded 5' primer and a J-beta primer mix were used in a second PCR of roughly 6 to 11 cycles. TCRdb used MiXCR to reprocess the 5' RACE reads, holding one entry per CDR3 protein. The sample includes about 680,000 distinct CDR3 sequences, more than 40% of them seen just once. The germline gives CDR1 SQVTM, CDR2 ANQGSEA. The CDR3 has 14 amino acids. Trimming removed 8 bases from V and 2 bases from J, with 16 bases in between. The sequenced sample was blood. The genes are TRBV29-1 and TRBJ2-1; the D is unclear. The TCR originated in a woman aged 55-70 years in good health. The chain's CDR3 is CSTRGNEPYNEQFF. CDR3 DNA sequence: TGCAGCACCCGCGGTAACGAACCCTACAATGAGCAGTTCTTC.